The present TCR beta chain was sequenced within a study of blood T cell repertoires in COVID-19. Whole-study context: Samples came from the United States, Italy and Spain, spanning acute and convalescent COVID-19. From T cells, B-cell-depleted T cells, or PBMCs came the material, which was cDNA or gDNA.

Method: immunoSEQ multiplex PCR; TCRdb's copy keeps in-frame clones and lacks some. The sample holds 80,000 to 95,000 clones; about four fifths are singletons and the top ten take around 4.7%. After removal of 4 bases from V and 4 bases from J, the junction contained 11 bases not matched to a gene. The CDR3 loop spans 17 amino acids. The sequence was obtained from a man older than 75 with COVID-19, enrolled during active disease. Source material: peripheral blood. V and J are TRBV23-1 and TRBJ2-1, with 9 nucleotides matching TRBD1. TRBV23-1 is known as an ORF, though its function is uncertain. The CDR3 region has the DNA TGCGCCAGCAGTCCCGGGGGAGACAGGGGGGCTTACAATGAGCAGTTCTTC. Translating gives CASSPGGDRGAYNEQFF.